This T cell receptor (beta chain) was found in a study of blood T cell repertoires in COVID-19. Study details: T cells, B-cell-depleted T cells, or PBMCs provided the cDNA or gDNA that served as material.

Sequencing was performed with immunoSEQ multiplex PCR; in TCRdb, only in-frame clones are kept and a portion is missing. The sample shows some 150,000 clones, approximately 80% of them seen only once. Germline V lookup: CDR1 GTSNPN, CDR2 SVGIG (reference sequence). The ends were cut back, 3 bases at V and 0 bases at J, with 2 bases in the middle. This CDR3 region has 12 residues. The chain couples TRBV30 to TRBJ2-2; no reliable D call. This clonotype was sampled from a young woman who had been exposed to COVID-19. What was sequenced was PBMCs or T cells enriched from blood (not recorded which). The CDR3 nucleotides read TGTGCCTGGAGCGCGAACACCGGGGAGCTGTTTTTT. It specifies CAWSANTGELFF.